There are many counts of the clone carrying this T cell receptor beta chain. What it binds is not known. This sample is drawn from a study of T cells after yellow fever vaccination. Study-wide context: When fractions had low cell numbers, they were prepared with SMART-Seq v4 Ultra Low Input. Study findings and constraints: It was a weaker secondary response, yet one that peaked faster, at day 5 versus 15.

As TCR cDNA was made by 5'RACE template switching, a universal primer site and UMIs were added. TCRdb called the 5' RACE reads again in MiXCR, with one record for every CDR3 protein. The repertoire holds approximately 69,000 distinct CDR3 sequences, under 6.5% seen once, with roughly 2% in the top ten. Germline-derived CDR1 and CDR2 are SGHKS and YYEKEE (reference sequence). The CDR3 covers 16 residues. The junction had 5 bases not matched to a gene; V was cut back by 2 bases and J by 4 bases. The clonotype originates from a man between 18 and 35 years old who received the YFV17D yellow fever vaccine. Sequencing used CD4+ T cells sorted from PBMCs, obtained less than 16 days after the first yellow fever vaccination. The chain carries TRBV5-5 and TRBJ2-1, with 11 bases that match TRBD1. CDR3 in amino acids: CASSFRTGGAYNEQFF. Written as DNA, the CDR3 is TGTGCCAGCAGCTTTCGGACAGGGGGCGCATACAATGAGCAGTTCTTC.